Listed below are T cell receptor beta chains from one sample, sequenced in a study of T cell responses to AZD1222 COVID-19 vaccine. Method: immunoSEQ multiplex PCR; TCRdb's copy keeps in-frame clones and lacks some. The sample includes about 97,000 clones, around 89% seen only once; the top ten take roughly 7.7%. The sequencing here drew on peripheral blood, taken on day 0 of AZD1222 vaccination. These TCRs come from an adult in good health. CDR3s include the opening cysteine and the closing phenylalanine or tryptophan. A D gene is named only where the DNA matches it firmly.

D gene: -
V gene: TRBV3-1/TRBV3-2
J gene: TRBJ2-1
CDR3 protein: CASSQDTQSYNEQFF

D gene: TRBD1
V gene: TRBV19
J gene: TRBJ2-7
CDR3 protein: CASSISQDRGYEQYF

D gene: -
V gene: TRBV5-6
J gene: TRBJ2-1
CDR3 protein: CASSYGYNEQFF

D gene: TRBD1
V gene: TRBV5-1
J gene: TRBJ2-3
CDR3 protein: CASRRGTAITDTQYF

D gene: -
V gene: TRBV7-9
J gene: TRBJ2-2
CDR3 protein: CASSPPFANTGELFF

D gene: -
V gene: TRBV6-5
J gene: TRBJ1-1
CDR3 protein: CASSSGRANTEAFF

D gene: -
V gene: TRBV25-1
J gene: TRBJ2-3
CDR3 protein: CASSVSGFSTDTQYF

D gene: -
V gene: TRBV7-9
J gene: TRBJ1-5
CDR3 protein: CASSLMGNQPQHF

D gene: TRBD1
V gene: TRBV7-9
J gene: TRBJ1-4
CDR3 protein: CASSDRDRDEKLFF

D gene: -
V gene: TRBV2
J gene: TRBJ1-2
CDR3 protein: CASRGDGENYGYTF

D gene: TRBD1
V gene: TRBV7-3
J gene: TRBJ2-2
CDR3 protein: CASSPNGGQQTGELFF

D gene: TRBD2
V gene: TRBV18
J gene: TRBJ2-5
CDR3 protein: CASSPRLAGSSETQYF

D gene: -
V gene: TRBV5-1
J gene: TRBJ1-4
CDR3 protein: CASQSIPATNEKLFF

D gene: -
V gene: TRBV11-2
J gene: TRBJ2-2
CDR3 protein: CASSLDSRGELFF

D gene: TRBD1
V gene: TRBV5-4
J gene: TRBJ2-5
CDR3 protein: CASSLGRGRDETQYF

D gene: -
V gene: TRBV6-4
J gene: TRBJ2-1
CDR3 protein: CASSGEGGAGEQFF

D gene: TRBD1
V gene: TRBV9
J gene: TRBJ2-5
CDR3 protein: CASSQPAGGGETQYF

D gene: -
V gene: TRBV6-2/TRBV6-3
J gene: TRBJ1-5
CDR3 protein: CASSYSEGRQPQHF

D gene: -
V gene: TRBV5-1
J gene: TRBJ1-5
CDR3 protein: CASSLMGGDNQPQHF

D gene: -
V gene: TRBV3-1/TRBV3-2
J gene: TRBJ2-2
CDR3 protein: CASSHPLGRQNTGELFF

D gene: -
V gene: TRBV28
J gene: TRBJ1-1
CDR3 protein: CASSSPQGPSEAFF

D gene: -
V gene: TRBV15
J gene: TRBJ1-2
CDR3 protein: CATSSGGAGRSGGYTF

D gene: TRBD1
V gene: TRBV28
J gene: TRBJ1-4
CDR3 protein: CASSLTGAATNEKLFF

D gene: -
V gene: TRBV6-1
J gene: TRBJ1-1
CDR3 protein: CASSEYQGGFTEAFF

D gene: -
V gene: TRBV4-1
J gene: TRBJ2-3
CDR3 protein: CASSLTGGESRVSDTQYF

D gene: -
V gene: TRBV5-1
J gene: TRBJ2-3
CDR3 protein: CASSFRQGGADTQYF

D gene: TRBD1
V gene: TRBV6-6
J gene: TRBJ1-3
CDR3 protein: CASRGPGQGSNTIYF

D gene: -
V gene: TRBV6-2/TRBV6-3
J gene: TRBJ1-1
CDR3 protein: CASSYTPSYTEAFF

D gene: TRBD1
V gene: TRBV18
J gene: TRBJ2-3
CDR3 protein: CASSQYGTGSTDTQYF

D gene: -
V gene: TRBV5-1
J gene: TRBJ1-1
CDR3 protein: CASSFVGPQEAFF

D gene: TRBD2
V gene: TRBV5-5
J gene: TRBJ2-7
CDR3 protein: CASSVGGRAPSSHEQYF

D gene: TRBD1
V gene: TRBV11-2
J gene: TRBJ2-7
CDR3 protein: CASRNRGRDEQYF

D gene: TRBD1
V gene: TRBV2
J gene: TRBJ1-1
CDR3 protein: CASREQGPTEAFF

D gene: TRBD2
V gene: TRBV5-6
J gene: TRBJ2-3
CDR3 protein: CASSFRLAGTTDTQYF

D gene: -
V gene: TRBV7-8
J gene: TRBJ2-2
CDR3 protein: CASREDIVDTGELFF

D gene: -
V gene: TRBV5-6
J gene: TRBJ1-2
CDR3 protein: CASSRGPNYGYTF

D gene: -
V gene: TRBV21-1
J gene: TRBJ2-3
CDR3 protein: CASSKVWGLAGPTDTQYF

D gene: -
V gene: TRBV7-9
J gene: TRBJ1-2
CDR3 protein: CASSLPNRQAPTF

D gene: -
V gene: TRBV2
J gene: TRBJ2-2
CDR3 protein: CASSEAGRGTNTGELFF

D gene: -
V gene: TRBV18
J gene: TRBJ2-4
CDR3 protein: CASSPPSEAKNIQYF